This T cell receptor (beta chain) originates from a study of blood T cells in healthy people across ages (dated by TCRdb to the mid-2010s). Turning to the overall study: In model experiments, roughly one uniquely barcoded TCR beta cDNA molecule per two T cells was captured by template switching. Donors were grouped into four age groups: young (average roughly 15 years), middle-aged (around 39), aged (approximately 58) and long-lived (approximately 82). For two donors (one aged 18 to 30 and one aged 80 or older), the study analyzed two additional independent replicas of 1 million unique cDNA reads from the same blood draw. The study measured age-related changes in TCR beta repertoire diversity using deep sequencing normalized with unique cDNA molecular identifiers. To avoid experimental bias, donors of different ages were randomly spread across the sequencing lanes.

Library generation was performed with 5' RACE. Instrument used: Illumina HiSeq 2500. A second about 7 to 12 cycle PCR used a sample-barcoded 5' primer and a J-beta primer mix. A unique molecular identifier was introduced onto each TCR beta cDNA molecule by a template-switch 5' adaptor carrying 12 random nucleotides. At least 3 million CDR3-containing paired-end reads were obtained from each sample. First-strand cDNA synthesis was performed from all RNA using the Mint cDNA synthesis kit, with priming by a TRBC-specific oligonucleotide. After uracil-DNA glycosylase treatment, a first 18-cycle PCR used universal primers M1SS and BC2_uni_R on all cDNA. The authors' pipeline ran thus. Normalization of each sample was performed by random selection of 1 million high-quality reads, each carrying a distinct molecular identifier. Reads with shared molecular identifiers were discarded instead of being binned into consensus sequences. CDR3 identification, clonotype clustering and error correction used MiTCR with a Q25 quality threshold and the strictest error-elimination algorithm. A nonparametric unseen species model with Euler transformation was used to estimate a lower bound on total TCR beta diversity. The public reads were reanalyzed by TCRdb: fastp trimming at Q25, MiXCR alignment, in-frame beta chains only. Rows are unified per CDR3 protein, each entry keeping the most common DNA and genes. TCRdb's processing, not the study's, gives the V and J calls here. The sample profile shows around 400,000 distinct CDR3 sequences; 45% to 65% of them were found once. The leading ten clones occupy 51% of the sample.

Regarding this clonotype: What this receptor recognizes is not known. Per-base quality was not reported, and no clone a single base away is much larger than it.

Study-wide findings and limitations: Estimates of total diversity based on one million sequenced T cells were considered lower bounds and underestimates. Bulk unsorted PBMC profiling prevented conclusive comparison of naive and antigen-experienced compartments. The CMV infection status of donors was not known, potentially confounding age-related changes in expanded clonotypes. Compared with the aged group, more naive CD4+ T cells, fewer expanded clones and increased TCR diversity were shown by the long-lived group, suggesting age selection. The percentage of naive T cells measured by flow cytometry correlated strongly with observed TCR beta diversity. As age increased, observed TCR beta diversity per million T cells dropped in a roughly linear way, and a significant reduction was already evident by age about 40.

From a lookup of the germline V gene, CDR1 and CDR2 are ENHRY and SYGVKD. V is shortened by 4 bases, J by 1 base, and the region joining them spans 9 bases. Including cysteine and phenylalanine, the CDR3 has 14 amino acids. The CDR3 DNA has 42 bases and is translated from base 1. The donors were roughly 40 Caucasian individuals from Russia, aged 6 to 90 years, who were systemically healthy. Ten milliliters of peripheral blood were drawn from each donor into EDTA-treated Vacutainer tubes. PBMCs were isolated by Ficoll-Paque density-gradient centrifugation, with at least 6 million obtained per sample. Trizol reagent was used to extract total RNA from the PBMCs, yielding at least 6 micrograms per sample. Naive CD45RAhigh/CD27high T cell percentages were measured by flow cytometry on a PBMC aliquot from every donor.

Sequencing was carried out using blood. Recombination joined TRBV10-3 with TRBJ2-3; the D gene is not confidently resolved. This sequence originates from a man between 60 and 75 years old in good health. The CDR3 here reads CAISAAGGTDTQYF. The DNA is TGTGCCATCAGTGCTGCCGGTGGCACAGATACGCAGTATTTT.